Listed here is a single T cell receptor (beta chain). The antigen is not known. These data belong to a study of T cell clonotyping in hematopoietic cell transplantation. Study results and limitations: Cells were unsorted, so CD4 and CD8 contributions were not separated. Pathologically expanded recipient clonotypes increased progressively from day 30 to day 180 as diversity fell.

Using immunoSEQ multiplex PCR, the repertoire was profiled, and TCRdb retains in-frame clones only, with some absent. The sample lists 900 to 1,300 clones; approximately 70% were seen once. Looked up from germline, CDR1 is SGHAT and CDR2 is FQNNGV. Losses at the gene ends were 2 bases for V and 2 bases for J; bases not matched to a gene: 5. This CDR3 contains 15 residues. Samples: about 28 days before transplant, then days 30, 100 and 180 after. The receptor was derived from a female patient between 25 and 45 years old who had an allogeneic stem cell transplant, so T cells may come from the graft donor. Some clones in this sample may be carry-over from other donors' samples. The rearrangement uses TRBV11-2 and TRBJ2-7, with 8 bases fitting TRBD1. The material was peripheral blood mononuclear cells, obtained 100 days after allogeneic stem cell transplant. The CDR3, as DNA: TGTGCCAGCAGCTTACCCGGGACAGGAACCTACGAGCAGTACTTC. This gives the protein CASSLPGTGTYEQYF.